Each of the 15 T cell receptor beta chains below was sequenced from the same sample in a study of OX40 agonist ivuxolimab in advanced cancers. Only in-frame clones appear in the TCRdb table, and some are missing; sequencing was by immunoSEQ multiplex PCR. The sample holds tens of thousands of clones, more than 75% seen once. The sample in question was CD4+ or CD8+ T cells sorted from blood, obtained in a trial of the OX40 agonist ivuxolimab. Receptors originate from an adult with an advanced solid tumor such as melanoma, head and neck, liver or kidney cancer.

The chain uses TRBV29-1 and TRBJ2-7; 8 bases agree with TRBD1. V dropped 3 bases and J dropped 2; count of bases not matched to a gene: 6. CDR1 and CDR2 from the germline V gene are SQVTM and ANQGSEA. The CDR3 length is 14 residues. The CDR3 coding sequence is TGCAGCGTTGAGGAGACGGGACAGGCCTACGAGCAGTACTTC. This gives the protein CSVEETGQAYEQYF.

The chain employs TRBV5-1 and TRBJ1-1; 12 bases map to TRBD1. Germline V lookup: CDR1 SGHRS, CDR2 YFSETQ. J lost 0 bases, V lost 4 bases, and 7 bases had no gene match. The CDR3 totals 17 residues. For the CDR3, the DNA is TGCGCCAGCAGCCACCGGGACAGGGGGCCCCTGAACACTGAAGCTTTCTTT. Its protein is CASSHRDRGPLNTEAFF. Combining the CDR3 with reference TRBV5-1 and TRBJ1-1 gives the whole variable domain KAGVTQTPRYLIKTRGQQVTLSCSPISGHRSVSWYQQTPGQGLQFLFEYFSETQRNKGNFPGRFSGRQFSNSRSEMNVSTLELGDSALYLCASSHRDRGPLNTEAFFGQGTRLTVV.

The gene calls are TRBV6-6 and TRBJ1-2; 9 bases are a match to TRBD1. The ends lost 5 bases at V and 4 bases at J; junction bases unmatched: 2. The CDR3 loop spans 13 amino acids. Germline V gene data show CDR1 as MNHNY and CDR2 as SVGAGI (reference sequence). The CDR3 bases are TGTGCCAGCAGTCTGACAGGGGGCTATGGCTACACCTTC. Translated, it gives CASSLTGGYGYTF.

About this clone itself: Here the CDR3 omits its conserved ending phenylalanine or tryptophan, so a read error is the likely source. CDR3 in DNA: TGCGCCAGCAGCCTAGGACAGTTTAATTCACCCCTCCACCTT. Translated: CASSLGQFNSPLHL. The rearrangement uses TRBV5-1 and TRBJ1-6; tentative D call: TRBD1 (6 bases). Germline V gives CDR1 SGHRS, CDR2 YFSETQ. CDR3 length: 14 amino acids. Between the trimmed V and J ends, which lost 4 bases and 6 bases, there was a span of 11 bases.

The CDR3 loop reads CASSPGQGHYTGELFF. The CDR3 bases are TGTGCCAGCAGCCCAGGACAGGGTCATTACACCGGGGAGCTGTTTTTT. The chain carries TRBV7-2 and TRBJ2-2, with TRBD1 matching 8 bases. The CDR3 is 16 amino acids. Germline V gene data show CDR1 as SGHTA and CDR2 as FQGNSA. V was clipped by 5 bases and J by 3 bases; unmatched bases: 8.

The rearrangement links TRBV5-1 to TRBJ2-5; maybe TRBD1 (6 bases). CDR1 and CDR2 from the germline V gene are SGHRS and YFSETQ. This CDR3 has 16 residues. The ends were cut back, 4 bases at V and 1 base at J, with 17 bases in the middle. CDR3 in DNA: TGCGCCAGCAGCCCGACAGGTCCTCTTGTCCAAGAGACCCAGTACTTC. Encoded protein: CASSPTGPLVQETQYF.

This sequence joins TRBV4-3 and TRBJ1-2; D not resolved. Germline V gene data show CDR1 as LGHNA and CDR2 as YSLEER. This CDR3 comprises 14 residues. V gave up 0 bases and J gave up 8 bases, with 13 bases separating them. The CDR3 DNA is TGCGCCAGCAGCCAAGATTGGCAGCCAGGAGGCTACACCTTC. Protein: CASSQDWQPGGYTF.

The genes are TRBV6-6 and TRBJ2-2, with D tentatively TRBD2 (5 bases). V was shortened by 6 bases and J by 1 base, with 15 bases between the two germline ends. The CDR3 contains 16 residues. Germline V lookup: CDR1 MNHNY, CDR2 SVGAGI (reference sequence). The CDR3 nucleotides are TGTGCCAGCAGGGGTAAAAGACGGGGGAACACCGGGGAGCTGTTTTTT. Its translation: CASRGKRRGNTGELFF.

V gene TRBV29-1 combines with J gene TRBJ1-3; maybe TRBD1 (6 bases). V was shortened by 5 bases and J by 1 base, with 9 bases between the two germline ends. Germline assignment: CDR1 SQVTM and CDR2 ANQGSEA. This CDR3 is built from 13 residues. This chain's CDR3 is CSVIQGSGNTIYF. CDR3 bases: TGCAGCGTTATACAGGGTTCTGGAAACACCATATATTTT.

The genes are TRBV7-9 and TRBJ1-2, with TRBD1 matching over 9 bases. Germline V gives CDR1 SEHNR, CDR2 FQNEAQ (reference sequence). The CDR3 runs to 15 residues. Losses at the gene ends were 4 bases for V and 12 bases for J; bases not matched to a gene: 15. The CDR3 here is CASSSSGGQGGVDTF. The CDR3 nucleotides read TGTGCCAGCAGCTCCTCCGGGGGACAGGGTGGTGTGGACACCTTC.

V and J are TRBV7-3 and TRBJ2-3; 8 bases are shared with TRBD2. The V gene end was trimmed by 3 bases and the J gene end by 0 bases; junction bases not matched to a gene: 14. This CDR3 region has 19 residues. The V gene's germline CDR1 is SGHTA and CDR2 FQGTGA. The CDR3 nucleotides are TGTGCCAGCAGCTTTCCCTCGGGGGGGACCCTAACTAGCACAGATACGCAGTATTTT. This codes for CASSFPSGGTLTSTDTQYF.

This chain connects TRBV28 to TRBJ1-4, with 8 bases that match TRBD1. Germline V gene lookup returns CDR1 MDHEN and CDR2 SYDVKM. The V and J ends lost 10 bases and 8 bases, in that order; junction bases with no gene match: 9. The CDR3 is made up of 13 amino acids. DNA of the CDR3: TGTGCCACTACACGGACAGGGAGGGAAAAACTGTTTTTT. Encoded protein: CATTRTGREKLFF.

Judged by abundance, this clone is medium-sized (0.01 to 0.1%). The chain employs TRBV19 and TRBJ1-1; 9 bases are shared with TRBD1. With V trimmed by 7 bases and J by 4 bases, 7 bases remained unmatched. Germline V CDR1 and CDR2: LNHDA, SQIVND (reference sequence). The length of the CDR3 is 14 residues. The CDR3 here is CASTQDRGRTEAFF. The CDR3 region has the DNA TGTGCCAGTACCCAGGACAGGGGCCGCACTGAAGCTTTCTTT.

The rearrangement joins TRBV6-5 to TRBJ1-1; D is unclear. Deletions cut 5 bases from V and 3 bases from J, with 13 bases between. CDR1 and CDR2 (germline): MNHEY, SVGAGI. The CDR3 has 14 residues. CDR3 DNA sequence: TGTGCCAGCAGTGTCCTGAGAGGCGACACTGAAGCTTTCTTT. It translates to CASSVLRGDTEAFF.

The CDR3 protein is CASSQDDWDTQYF. Here the CDR3 DNA reads TGTGCCAGCAGCCAAGATGATTGGGATACGCAGTATTTT. V and J are TRBV4-2 and TRBJ2-3; D gene unclear. Germline assignment: CDR1 LGHNA and CDR2 YNFKEQ. Trimming shortened V by 0 bases and J by 6 bases, and 7 bases separated the two germline ends. The length of the CDR3 is 13 residues.